This T cell receptor beta chain was identified in a study of CD8+ T cells in alopecia areata. Study background: Tofacitinib exposure lasted 6 to 18 months, followed by 6 months off drug.

Extracted RNA was reverse transcribed into cDNA, the sequencing template. TCRdb's copy holds only in-frame clones and misses some; the assay was immunoSEQ multiplex PCR. The table records 200,000 to 250,000 clones, about three fifths of them present only once. Note on this clone: Its specificity is unknown.

As to treatment: oral pan-JAK inhibitor, 5-10 mg twice daily. This CDR3 comprises 13 residues. Germline CDR1 MGHDK, CDR2 SYGVNS. Trimming took off 4 bases at V and 3 bases at J, with 10 bases between the two ends. Study-wide results and caveats: Greater clonality was observed in lesional scalp samples, especially alopecia totalis/universalis, versus normal scalp.

The sample consisted of CD4+ T cells sorted from blood, taken at week 4, from a patient treated with tofacitinib. The receptor comes from a human donor with alopecia areata. The chain employs TRBV25-1 and TRBJ2-7; D is unresolved. CDR3 sequence reads: CASSGPNVYEQYF. CDR3 nucleotides: TGTGCCAGCAGTGGCCCCAACGTCTACGAGCAGTACTTC.